These 14 T cell receptor beta chains were sequenced from one sample in a study of brain T cells in children with intractable seizures. The time point: blood from clinic visit 5 months post-surgery; TSC patient then seizure free. Only in-frame clones appear in the TCRdb table, and some are missing; sequencing was by immunoSEQ multiplex PCR. This sample has a few hundred thousand clones, with about 93% found just once. The starting material was peripheral blood, obtained more than 4 months after surgery. The receptor set was obtained from a boy younger than two with tuberous sclerosis and intractable seizures.

V gene TRBV27 combines with J gene TRBJ2-7; tentatively, D is TRBD1 (6 bases). V shed 6 bases and J shed 4 bases, with 7 bases lying between them. The germline V gene has CDR1 MNHEY and CDR2 SMNVEV (reference sequence). The CDR3 has 11 amino acids. CDR3 sequence reads: CASRQGYEQYF. As DNA, the CDR3 is TGTGCCAGCAGACAGGGTTACGAGCAGTACTTC.

The V call is TRBV10-1, the J call TRBJ2-1; weak D call: TRBD2 (5 bases). The CDR3 is made up of 16 amino acids. Germline CDR1 WNHNN, CDR2 SYGVQD (reference sequence). Trimming left V 4 bases short and J 4 bases short, with 17 bases between. DNA for the CDR3: TGCGCCAGCAGTGCTAGTTGGAGCGGACCATACAATGAGCAGTTCTTC. Translated, it gives CASSASWSGPYNEQFF.

The rearrangement links TRBV5-1 to TRBJ2-1; D not certain. V gave up 2 bases and J gave up 0 bases, with 9 bases separating them. From germline, CDR1 is SGHRS and CDR2 YFSETQ. This CDR3 region has 15 residues. The CDR3 nucleotides read TGCGCCAGCAGCTTAGGCCTCGACTCCTACAATGAGCAGTTCTTC. Encoded protein: CASSLGLDSYNEQFF.

The V and J genes are TRBV6-4 and TRBJ1-1; possible D gene TRBD1, 5 bases. Trimming took off 0 bases at V and 10 bases at J, with 18 bases between the two ends. Germline V gene sequence: CDR1 MRHNA, CDR2 SNTAGT. The CDR3 covers 15 residues. In DNA form, the CDR3 reads TGTGCCAGCAGTGACTCTGGGTCACCCCTAAGGGGAGCTTTCTTT. This gives the protein CASSDSGSPLRGAFF.

The chain employs TRBV24-1 and TRBJ1-2, with TRBD1 identical over 9 bases. This CDR3 comprises 14 residues. Germline V lookup: CDR1 KGHDR, CDR2 SFDVKD. V lost 4 bases, J lost 5 bases, and 4 bases stayed unmatched. The CDR3 DNA reads as TGTGCCACCAGTGACCCGGGACAGGGATATGGCTACACCTTC. Amino acids: CATSDPGQGYGYTF.

This chain connects TRBV12-5 to TRBJ2-7, with 7 bases fitting TRBD1. Trimming removed 2 bases from V and 3 bases from J; junction bases left unmatched: 4. The CDR3 length is 14 residues. Germline V gives CDR1 LGHNT, CDR2 FRNRAP. The CDR3 spells CASGLLQGSYEQYF. The CDR3 DNA follows: TGTGCTAGTGGTTTGCTACAGGGGAGCTACGAGCAGTACTTC. Based on the CDR3 plus reference TRBV12-5 and TRBJ2-7, the full variable domain is DARVTQTPRHKVTEMGQEVTMRCQPILGHNTVFWYRQTMMQGLELLAYFRNRAPLDDSGMPKDRFSAEMPDATLATLKIQPSEPRDSAVYFCASGLLQGSYEQYFGPGTRLTVT.

The V and J genes are TRBV5-1 and TRBJ2-1; the match to TRBD2 covers 7 bases. After removal of 0 bases from V and 6 bases from J, the junction contained 9 bases not matched to a gene. The germline V gene encodes CDR1 SGHRS and CDR2 YFSETQ. The length of the CDR3 is 16 residues. In DNA, the CDR3 is TGCGCCAGCAGCTTGGTTCCTAGCGGAGGGGTCAATGAGCAGTTCTTC. Its protein product is CASSLVPSGGVNEQFF.

The chain links TRBV19 to TRBJ2-2; D ambiguous. CDR3 length: 13 amino acids. V gave up 3 bases and J gave up 3 bases, with 5 bases separating them. Germline V gives CDR1 LNHDA, CDR2 SQIVND (reference sequence). CDR3 in amino acids: CASSMEYTGELFF. The CDR3 DNA follows: TGTGCCAGTAGTATGGAGTACACCGGGGAGCTGTTTTTT.

The chain employs TRBV19 and TRBJ1-5; D unresolved. The CDR3 runs to 16 residues. Germline CDR1 and CDR2: LNHDA and SQIVND (reference sequence). V dropped 3 bases and J dropped 0 bases, with 12 bases sitting between them. The CDR3 sequence: CASSMSTLNSNQPQHF. DNA of the CDR3: TGTGCCAGTAGTATGTCCACACTAAATAGCAATCAGCCCCAGCATTTT. The complete variable domain, with remaining parts taken from reference TRBV19 and TRBJ1-5, reads DGGITQSPKYLFRKEGQNVTLSCEQNLNHDAMYWYRQDPGQGLRLIYYSQIVNDFQKGDIAEGYSVSREKKESFPLTVTSAQKNPTAFYLCASSMSTLNSNQPQHFGDGTRLSIL.

The V call is TRBV7-9, the J call TRBJ1-2; 9 bases agree with TRBD1. Germline assignment: CDR1 SEHNR and CDR2 FQNEAQ (reference sequence). The CDR3 sequence is 12 residues long. Trimming took 5 bases from V and 5 from J; bases not matched to a gene: 0. The CDR3 nucleotides read TGTGCCAGCAGCGGACAGGGGTATGGCTACACCTTC. It encodes CASSGQGYGYTF.

This chain uses TRBV7-2 with TRBJ1-2; D is possibly TRBD1 (6 bases). The germline V and J ends were trimmed by 4 bases and 1 base, with 19 bases remaining between them. From germline, CDR1 is SGHTA and CDR2 FQGNSA. The CDR3 is 17 residues long. For the CDR3, the DNA is TGTGCCAGCAGCTCCCGGGACACCGAAACCCGTAACTATGGCTACACCTTC. The encoded protein is CASSSRDTETRNYGYTF.

This clone was seen only once. This rearrangement joins TRBV6-6 to TRBJ2-1, with D perhaps TRBD1 or TRBD2 (5 bases each). Germline CDR1 and CDR2: MNHNY and SVGAGI (reference sequence). Between the trimmed V and J ends, which lost 3 bases and 5 bases, there was a span of 14 bases. The CDR3 consists of 15 residues. The CDR3: CASSYLPGPNNEQFF. CDR3 sequence (DNA): TGTGCCAGCAGTTATCTTCCGGGGCCGAACAATGAGCAGTTCTTC.

The chain combines TRBV27 with TRBJ2-7, with no clear D. CDR3 size: 14 residues. The V gene lost 4 bases and the J gene lost 1 base, with 11 bases spanning the gap. Germline values: CDR1 MNHEY, CDR2 SMNVEV (reference sequence). The CDR3 DNA reads TGTGCCAGCAGTTCCGGCTCCCGGTCCTACGAGCAGTACTTC. It encodes CASSSGSRSYEQYF.

V usage is TRBV7-9 and J usage is TRBJ2-7; 8 nucleotides align to TRBD1. The CDR3 has 17 residues. Per the germline V gene, CDR1 is SEHNR and CDR2 is FQNEAQ (reference sequence). With V trimmed by 5 bases and J by 5 bases, 17 bases remained unmatched. The CDR3 sequence: CASSHAPGQGKDDEQYF. The CDR3 DNA reads TGTGCCAGCAGCCATGCACCAGGACAGGGTAAGGATGACGAGCAGTACTTC.